This T cell receptor beta chain stems from a study of blood T cell repertoires in COVID-19. Study-wide context: There were acute and convalescent COVID-19 samples, and they came from the United States, Italy and Spain. T cells, B-cell-depleted T cells, or PBMCs supplied cDNA or gDNA.

Original processing notes: Amplification from reference gene primers served as the basis for estimated nucleated cell counts. Sequencing was performed with immunoSEQ multiplex PCR; in TCRdb, only in-frame clones are kept and a portion is missing. The V and J calls and the clone size are those of that table, but D and trimming were determined from the DNA. The top ten clones hold roughly 11% of a sample with approximately 160,000 clones, about 81% of them seen once. CDR3 length equals 14 residues. Germline V gene sequence: CDR1 GTSNPN, CDR2 SVGIG (reference sequence). With 5 bases clipped from V and 7 bases from J, the junction kept 8 bases outside the gene matches.

The clonotype originates from a human donor in a cohort sampled during active COVID-19. The specimen sequenced was peripheral blood. The genes are TRBV30 and TRBJ1-6, with 7 bases lining up with TRBD1. The CDR3 coding sequence is TGTGCCTGGGGGACAGAAATAATAAATTCACCCCTCCACTTT. Protein product: CAWGTEIINSPLHF.